Sequencing of this TCR beta chain was carried out in a study of human T cells and chemical hapten exposure. Regarding time point: pre-sensitization, week 0. Described treatment: therapeutic diphenylcyclopropenone sensitization with weekly scalp DPC. TCRdb re-called the RACE reads with MiXCR, one entry per CDR3 protein. This table has tens of thousands of distinct CDR3 sequences, around 7.6% appearing once. V was shortened by 6 bases and J by 6 bases, with 9 bases between the two germline ends. This CDR3 contains 12 residues. The TCR comes from a woman in her forties or fifties with alopecia areata. Some clones in this sample may be carry-over from other donors' samples. V and J are TRBV12-3 or TRBV12-4 and TRBJ1-5, with D uncertain. Sequenced material: whole blood, taken in connection with sensitization to the hapten diphenylcyclopropenone (DPC). The CDR3 bases are TGTGCCAGCAGATCTAGGGCTCAGCCCCAGCATTTT. Its protein is CASRSRAQPQHF.